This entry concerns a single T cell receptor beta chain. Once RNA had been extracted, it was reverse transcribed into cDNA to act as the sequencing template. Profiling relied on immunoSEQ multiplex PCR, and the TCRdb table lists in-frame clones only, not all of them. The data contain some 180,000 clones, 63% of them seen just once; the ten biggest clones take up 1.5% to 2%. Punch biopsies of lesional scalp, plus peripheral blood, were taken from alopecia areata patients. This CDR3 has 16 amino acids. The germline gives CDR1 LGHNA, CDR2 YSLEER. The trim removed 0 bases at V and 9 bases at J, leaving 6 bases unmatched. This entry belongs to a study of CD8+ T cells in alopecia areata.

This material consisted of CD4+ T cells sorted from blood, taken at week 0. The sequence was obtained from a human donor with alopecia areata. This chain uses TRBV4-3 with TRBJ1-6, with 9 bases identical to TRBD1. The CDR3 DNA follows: TGCGCCAGCAGCCAAGAAGAGAGACAGGGGGTTTCACCCCTCCACTTT. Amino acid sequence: CASSQEERQGVSPLHF.